Shown below are 20 T cell receptor beta chains from a single sample sequenced in a study of metastatic and nonmetastatic thyroid tumors (dated by TCRdb to about 2020). Before undergoing thyroid surgery, none of the patients had been given any kind of treatment. Library prep was done by PCR. Sequencer: Illumina HiSeq 4000. TCRdb reran the public reads through fastp at Q25 and MiXCR, keeping productive beta chains. The sample table shows about 4,000 clones, and about a third are seen once. The top ten clonotypes cover approximately 30% of the sample. The sample taken for sequencing was adjacent normal tissue. All receptors derive from a female donor with papillary thyroid cancer or a benign thyroid nodule (not recorded which). Some clones in this sample may be carry-over from other donors' samples.

As for this clone: Germline and junction disagree at one end, which may indicate a read error. This sequence joins TRBV6-1 and TRBJ2-5; 11 nucleotides agree with TRBD2. Germline values: CDR1 MNHNS, CDR2 SASEGT. CDR3 length: 15 amino acids. The CDR3 bases are TGTGCCAGCAATCTCATAGCGGGGGGGCAGGAGACCCACTACTTC. Protein sequence: CASNLIAGGQETHYF.

This chain connects TRBV6-1 to TRBJ2-2, with 8 bases matching TRBD1. This CDR3 has 15 amino acids. J gave up 0 bases and V 6 bases, and 3 bases lay outside the gene matches. CDR1 and CDR2 from the germline V gene are MNHNS and SASEGT. This chain's CDR3 is CASREQGANTGELFF. The CDR3 DNA is TGTGCCAGCAGGGAACAGGGGGCGAACACCGGGGAGCTGTTTTTT.

This clone is medium-sized in the sample. At one end the junction does not follow the germline gene, possibly because of a read error. This chain connects TRBV7-9 to TRBJ2-5; a possible D gene is TRBD2 (7 bases). The CDR3 totals 16 residues. Germline CDR1 SEHNR, CDR2 FQNEAQ (reference sequence). CDR3 DNA sequence: TGTGTCAGCAGCTTAGGGGGGGGAGACTATCAAGAGACCCAGTACTTC. Translated: CVSSLGGGDYQETQYF.

The CDR3 nucleotides are TGTGCCAGTCGCCCGGGACTGCGGGTTTATTACTATGGCTACACCTTC. This gives the protein CASRPGLRVYYYGYTF. This chain connects TRBV2 to TRBJ1-2, with D possibly being TRBD1 (5 bases). The V end lost 9 bases, the J end lost 3 bases, and 23 bases lay between the germline ends. This CDR3 has 16 amino acids. Per germline, CDR1 SNHLY and CDR2 FYNNEI.

The chain has TRBV20-1 and TRBJ2-3; 14 bases agree with TRBD2. The ends lost 6 bases at V and 5 bases at J; junction bases unmatched: 7. Germline V lookup: CDR1 DFQATT, CDR2 SNEGSKA (reference sequence). This CDR3 is built from 15 residues. The CDR3 loop reads CSAETSGGAKDTQYF. The CDR3 DNA sequence: TGCAGTGCGGAGACTAGCGGGGGGGCCAAAGATACGCAGTATTTT.

This clone was detected only a few times. V usage is TRBV6-1 and J usage is TRBJ2-7; D could derive from TRBD1 or TRBD2 (6 bases each). CDR1 is MNHNS and CDR2 is SASEGT in the germline V gene. This CDR3 region has 14 residues. Trimming stripped 2 bases from V and 6 bases from J, with 14 bases between. This chain's CDR3 is CASSEWGARLEQYF. CDR3 nucleotides: TGTGCCAGCAGTGAATGGGGGGCGCGTCTCGAGCAGTACTTC.

The J gene is TRBJ2-2, the V gene TRBV28, with D possibly being TRBD1 (6 bases). Germline values: CDR1 MDHEN, CDR2 SYDVKM. V shed 4 bases and J shed 1 base, with 13 bases lying between them. This CDR3 is 16 amino acids long. The CDR3 DNA is TGTGCCAGCAGTTCCCGACAGGTGGTGAACACCGGGGAGCTGTTTTTT. Translation: CASSSRQVVNTGELFF.

This clone was counted a few times. J is TRBJ2-5 and V is TRBV11-2, with D possibly being TRBD1 (6 bases). The CDR3 has 17 residues. V lost 3 bases and J 4 bases, leaving 21 bases between the germline ends. The germline V gene has CDR1 SGHAT and CDR2 FQNNGV. CDR3 sequence: CASSFPPTGKVRETQYF. For the CDR3, the DNA is TGTGCCAGCAGCTTCCCCCCCACAGGGAAGGTTAGAGAGACCCAGTACTTC.

Of note for this clone: The germline gene is not matched at one end of the junction; a read error may be the cause. CDR3 nucleotide sequence: TGTGCCAGCAGTTCGGGGGAGATGAACACCGGGGATCTGTTTTTT. It specifies CASSSGEMNTGDLFF. This sequence joins TRBV6-2 or TRBV6-3 and TRBJ2-2; maybe TRBD2 (6 bases). The CDR3 is 15 amino acids. Germline CDR1 is MNHEY and CDR2 is SVGEGT.

This chain links TRBV27 with TRBJ1-2; 8 bases fit TRBD1. CDR1 and CDR2 (germline): MNHEY, SMNVEV (reference sequence). The CDR3 consists of 14 residues. With 4 bases clipped from V and 3 bases from J, the junction kept 4 bases outside the gene matches. The CDR3 sequence: CASSSQGADYGYTF. CDR3 coding DNA: TGTGCCAGCAGTTCCCAGGGGGCTGACTATGGCTACACCTTC.

This clone was seen only a few times. The chain joins TRBV6-1 to TRBJ1-3; unclear D gene. The CDR3 has 11 amino acids. Germline V gene sequence: CDR1 MNHNS, CDR2 SASEGT. V was clipped by 8 bases and J by 0 bases, with 2 bases between them. The CDR3 sequence is CASPSGNTIYF. DNA for the CDR3: TGTGCCAGCCCCTCTGGAAACACCATATATTTT.

This chain connects TRBV18 to TRBJ2-7, with 10 bases fitting TRBD2. The CDR3 consists of 16 residues. Looked up from germline, CDR1 is KGHSH and CDR2 is LQKENI. Unmatched junction bases numbered 2, after V lost 0 bases and J lost 0 bases. CDR3 in amino acids: CASSPPLAGGSYEQYF. CDR3 in DNA: TGTGCCAGCTCACCACCCTTAGCGGGAGGCTCCTACGAGCAGTACTTC. Based on the CDR3 plus reference TRBV18 and TRBJ2-7, the full variable domain is NAGVMQNPRHLVRRRGQEARLRCSPMKGHSHVYWYRQLPEEGLKFMVYLQKENIIDESGMPKERFSAEFPKEGPSILRIQQVVRGDSAAYFCASSPPLAGGSYEQYFGPGTRLTVT.

This clone was seen only a few times. The chain links TRBV9 to TRBJ1-1; D is perhaps TRBD1 (6 bases). The V end lost 4 bases, the J end lost 0 bases, and 10 bases lay between the germline ends. CDR3 length: 14 residues. The germline CDR1 and CDR2 sequences are SGDLS and YYNGEE. The CDR3 DNA reads as TGTGCCAGCAGCCCTACAGGGTTGAACACTGAAGCTTTCTTT. Translation gives CASSPTGLNTEAFF. Variable domain in full (rest from reference TRBV9 and TRBJ1-1): DSGVTQTPKHLITATGQRVTLRCSPRSGDLSVYWYQQSLDQGLQFLIQYYNGEERAKGNILERFSAQQFPDLHSELNLSSLELGDSALYFCASSPTGLNTEAFFGQGTRLTVV.

This chain joins TRBV11-2 and TRBJ2-1; D uncertain. V lost 1 base and J lost 1, with 14 bases in between. The CDR3 sequence is 17 residues long. Germline V CDR1 and CDR2: SGHAT, FQNNGV. CDR3 in amino acids: CASSLGYSDPSYNEQFF. Written as DNA, the CDR3 is TGTGCCAGCAGCTTAGGGTATTCGGACCCATCCTACAATGAGCAGTTCTTC.

The CDR3, as DNA: TGTGCCAGCAGCCCGCACAGGGGGCGCGACTTGGGTTCACCCCTCCACTTT. Protein sequence: CASSPHRGRDLGSPLHF. The rearrangement uses TRBV28 and TRBJ1-6, with 9 nucleotides matching TRBD1. Trimming at V came to 6 bases and at J to 9 bases, leaving 15 bases not matched to a gene. The germline gives CDR1 MDHEN, CDR2 SYDVKM. CDR3 length: 17 amino acids. The entire variable domain, with the rest obtained from reference TRBV28 and TRBJ1-6, is as follows: DVKVTQSSRYLVKRTGEKVFLECVQDMDHENMFWYRQDPGLGLRLIYFSYDVKMKEKGDIPEGYSVSREKKERFSLILESASTNQTSMYLCASSPHRGRDLGSPLHFGNGTRLTVT.

J is TRBJ2-1 and V is TRBV6-2 or TRBV6-3, with 12 nucleotides matching TRBD2. CDR3 length: 16 amino acids. V gave up 2 bases and J gave up 4 bases; unmatched junction bases: 3. Germline V lookup: CDR1 MNHEY, CDR2 SVGEGT. The CDR3 reads CASSYGLAGPYNEQFF. The CDR3 DNA reads TGTGCCAGCAGTTACGGACTAGCGGGACCATACAATGAGCAGTTCTTC.

This clone was observed a few times. The rearrangement joins TRBV7-2 to TRBJ2-1; D unresolved. Trimming removed 2 bases from V and 6 bases from J, with 8 bases in between. The CDR3 runs 13 residues. Germline V gene sequence: CDR1 SGHTA, CDR2 FQGNSA. Written as DNA, the CDR3 is TGTGCCAGCAGCTTATGGGCAGGCAATGAGCAGTTCTTC. This translates into CASSLWAGNEQFF. Based on the CDR3 plus reference TRBV7-2 and TRBJ2-1, the full variable domain is GAGVSQSPSNKVTEKGKDVELRCDPISGHTALYWYRQSLGQGLEFLIYFQGNSAPDKSGLPSDRFSAERTGGSVSTLTIQRTQQEDSAVYLCASSLWAGNEQFFGPGTRLTVL.

The rearrangement links TRBV5-4 to TRBJ2-1; D gene unclear. CDR1 is SGHNT and CDR2 is YYREEE in the germline V gene (reference sequence). V lost 0 bases and J lost 5, with 18 bases in between. The length of the CDR3 is 17 residues. In DNA, the CDR3 is TGTGCCAGCAGCTTGGGGGGAATTGGGTTAAGAGACAATGAGCAGTTCTTC. Amino acids: CASSLGGIGLRDNEQFF.

The chain uses TRBV5-1 and TRBJ1-4, with TRBD1 matching 9 bases. Germline CDR1 reads SGHRS; CDR2 reads YFSETQ. The CDR3 is 16 amino acids. Losses at the gene ends were 5 bases for V and 1 base for J; bases not matched to a gene: 6. CDR3 loop: CASRPTGGETNEKLFF. CDR3 DNA sequence: TGCGCCAGCAGACCGACAGGGGGGGAAACTAATGAAAAACTGTTTTTT.

V and J are TRBV27 and TRBJ2-7; 9 bases are a match to TRBD2. J lost 4 bases, V lost 7 bases, and 11 bases had no gene match. This CDR3 has 15 amino acids. Germline V gene data show CDR1 as MNHEY and CDR2 as SMNVEV (reference sequence). The DNA for the CDR3 is TGTGCCAGCAAACGTTCCGGGACTAGCCCTTACGAGCAGTACTTC. This sequence encodes CASKRSGTSPYEQYF.